The 30 T cell receptor beta chains reported below all come from one sample, sequenced in a study of T cells in Graves' hyperthyroidism and ophthalmopathy. Amplified TCR beta CDR3 regions came from RNA transcripts. The HTBI primer set drove a first-round RT-PCR of the TCR CDR3. TCRdb recomputed calls from the multiplex PCR reads with MiXCR, one row per CDR3 protein. Here the sample spans about 270,000 distinct CDR3 sequences, about 20% being singletons. Specimen: blood. The receptor set was obtained from a man aged 30-40 years with Graves' ophthalmopathy.

The gene calls are TRBV3-1 and TRBJ2-7; the D is unclear. Between the trimmed V and J ends, which lost 6 bases and 3 bases, there was a span of 12 bases. The CDR3 is 13 amino acids. The germline gives CDR1 LGHDT, CDR2 YNNKEL (reference sequence). CDR3 nucleotides: TGTGCCAGCAGTGAAGTCTACAGCTACGAGCAGTACTTC. It yields the protein CASSEVYSYEQYF.

The V and J genes are TRBV5-5 and TRBJ2-2; D is undetermined. CDR3 length: 14 residues. Trimming pared 4 bases from V and 0 bases from J, leaving 7 bases between. Germline-derived CDR1 and CDR2 are SGHKS and YYEKEE (reference sequence). The CDR3 DNA follows: TGTGCCAGCAGCCGAGGCCCGAACACCGGGGAGCTGTTTTTT. Protein: CASSRGPNTGELFF.

This clonotype was picked up a small number of times. V gene TRBV7-2 combines with J gene TRBJ2-7; D ambiguous. Trimming removed 0 bases from V and 3 bases from J, with 9 bases in between. CDR3 size: 14 residues. Germline V gene data show CDR1 as SGHTA and CDR2 as FQGNSA. CDR3 DNA: TGTGCCAGCAGCTTAGCGCTTGGCGGCTACGAGCAGTACTTC. Translated: CASSLALGGYEQYF.

This clonotype was recorded once. One end of the junction varies from germline; a read error may be responsible. The gene calls are TRBV25-1 and TRBJ2-7, with D possibly being TRBD2 (5 bases). CDR1 and CDR2 (germline): MGHDK, SYGVNS. This CDR3 has 17 residues. The CDR3 is CAGSEYSRPSRGYEQYF. The CDR3 DNA reads TGTGCCGGCAGTGAATATTCTCGGCCTAGTCGGGGCTACGAGCAGTACTTC.

With regard to this clonotype: This may stem from a read error, because a much larger clone lies one nucleotide away. CDR3 in DNA: TGTTCCAGTAGTCCCCTGGGCAGGGCCGGCGAGTCTTTCTTT. The encoded protein is CSSSPLGRAGESFF. The rearrangement uses TRBV19 and TRBJ1-1; tentative D call: TRBD1 (5 bases). The CDR3 is 14 amino acids. The germline gives CDR1 LNHDA, CDR2 SQIVND (reference sequence).

This clonotype was seen repeatedly, ten times or more. This chain joins TRBV11-2 and TRBJ2-3, with a tentative D call TRBD2 (6 bases). Between the trimmed V and J ends, which lost 5 bases and 7 bases, there was a span of 19 bases. Germline V gives CDR1 SGHAT, CDR2 FQNNGV. This CDR3 is 15 amino acids long. The CDR3 region is CASSPGLPGMYTQYF. Written as DNA, the CDR3 is TGTGCCAGCAGCCCGGGACTTCCCGGAATGTATACGCAGTATTTT.

Only a few counts were recorded for this clonotype. The chain is built from TRBV9 and TRBJ2-1, with no clear D. Germline V CDR1 and CDR2: SGDLS, YYNGEE. The CDR3 has 15 amino acids. The germline V and J ends were trimmed by 4 bases and 5 bases, with 16 bases remaining between them. CDR3: CASSPTPDHNNEQFF. The CDR3 DNA sequence: TGTGCCAGCAGCCCAACCCCCGACCACAACAATGAGCAGTTCTTC.

The V call is TRBV28, the J call TRBJ1-2; possibly TRBD1 for D (6 bases). Germline lookup yields CDR1 MDHEN and CDR2 SYDVKM. CDR3 length: 13 residues. V was trimmed by 6 bases and J by 7 bases, leaving 15 bases between them. The CDR3 DNA reads TGTGCCAGCAGGGACAGTAATAGCGGTGGCTACACCTTC. It specifies CASRDSNSGGYTF.

The V gene is TRBV7-6, the J gene TRBJ2-1; possibly TRBD2 for D (7 bases). The V end lost 2 bases, the J end lost 7 bases, and 27 bases lay between the germline ends. The CDR3 spans 19 residues. Germline CDR1 SGHVS, CDR2 FNYEAQ. The DNA of the CDR3 is TGTGCCAGCAGCTTATTCGCCCAACATCAGGGGAGGGGGTTGAATGAGCAGTTCTTC. As protein: CASSLFAQHQGRGLNEQFF.

There are many counts of this clonotype. The CDR3 loop is CASLFGAGGVNEQFF. In DNA, the CDR3 is TGTGCCAGCCTATTCGGAGCGGGAGGAGTGAATGAGCAGTTCTTC. This chain connects TRBV6-1 to TRBJ2-1, with 9 bases that match TRBD2. CDR1 is MNHNS, CDR2 SASEGT, per germline. Germline trimming cut 8 bases from V and 7 bases from J; bases unmatched to any gene: 12. This CDR3 spans 15 amino acids.

The gene calls are TRBV7-3 and TRBJ2-2, with D possibly being TRBD1 or TRBD2 (6 bases each). Trimming took off 6 bases at V and 1 base at J, with 9 bases between the two ends. Germline CDR1 reads SGHTA; CDR2 reads FQGTGA. The CDR3 sequence is 14 residues long. The CDR3 loop reads CASRAGQNTGELFF. In nucleotides, the CDR3 is TGTGCCAGCAGGGCGGGACAGAACACCGGGGAGCTGTTTTTT.

A few counts support this clonotype. This chain joins TRBV20-1 and TRBJ2-2; TRBD1 might be the D (5 bases). CDR1 is DFQATT and CDR2 is SNEGSKA in the germline V gene (reference sequence). This CDR3 comprises 13 residues. The V end lost 1 base, the J end lost 7 bases, and 10 bases lay between the germline ends. The CDR3 protein is CSARGQGGGELFF. The DNA of the CDR3 is TGCAGTGCTAGAGGGCAGGGTGGCGGGGAGCTGTTTTTT.

The V call is TRBV6-6, the J call TRBJ2-7, with 9 bases that match TRBD1. Losses at the gene ends were 0 bases for V and 5 bases for J; bases not matched to a gene: 20. CDR3 size: 20 residues. Germline CDR1 is MNHNY and CDR2 is SVGAGI (reference sequence). The CDR3 is CASSYSVVGGRTGDLDEQYF. The CDR3 DNA is TGTGCCAGCAGTTACTCTGTGGTCGGGGGTAGGACAGGGGACCTCGACGAGCAGTACTTC.

This clonotype was counted a few times. The genes are TRBV6-5 and TRBJ2-3; 7 nucleotides line up with TRBD2. Losses at the gene ends were 2 bases for V and 3 bases for J; bases not matched to a gene: 5. CDR3 size: 15 residues. The germline V gene has CDR1 MNHEY and CDR2 SVGAGI. CDR3 DNA: TGTGCCAGCAGTTACGGCGGGAGTAGGACAGATACGCAGTATTTT. This codes for CASSYGGSRTDTQYF.

V usage is TRBV5-1 and J usage is TRBJ2-1; TRBD2 matches 10 bases. This CDR3 region has 15 residues. With V trimmed by 2 bases and J by 8 bases, 7 bases remained unmatched. Germline V gene lookup returns CDR1 SGHRS and CDR2 YFSETQ. In DNA form, the CDR3 reads TGCGCCAGCAGCTTTAGCGGGAGGAAAGGGGATGAGCAGTTCTTC. Translated: CASSFSGRKGDEQFF.

Ten or more counts support this clonotype. This sequence joins TRBV11-2 and TRBJ2-1; D unclear. The CDR3 loop spans 11 amino acids. The germline V gene has CDR1 SGHAT and CDR2 FQNNGV. V dropped 6 bases and J dropped 9 bases, with 9 bases sitting between them. Here the CDR3 DNA reads TGTGCCAGCAGAAGTGGGGTTGAGCAGTTCTTC. As protein: CASRSGVEQFF.

With respect to this clonotype: At one boundary the junction diverges from the germline segment, which might be a read error. The gene calls are TRBV7-8 and TRBJ2-7; weak D call: TRBD2 (5 bases). Germline lookup yields CDR1 SGHVS and CDR2 FQNEAQ. CDR3 length: 15 residues. Here the CDR3 DNA reads TGTGCCAGCAACTTAACCCTTGAGGGCTCCTACGAGCAGTACTTC. Translated: CASNLTLEGSYEQYF.

This clonotype was counted between two and nine times. This sequence joins TRBV20-1 and TRBJ1-5; 10 bases are a match to TRBD1. Trimming removed 1 base from V and 0 bases from J; junction bases left unmatched: 12. This CDR3 has 19 residues. Germline CDR1 and CDR2: DFQATT and SNEGSKA (reference sequence). As DNA, the CDR3 is TGCAGTGCTAGAGGTGGGGACAGGGGAGGGGGTTATAGCAATCAGCCCCAGCATTTT. Its protein product is CSARGGDRGGGYSNQPQHF.

The chain joins TRBV29-1 to TRBJ2-5; a possible D gene is TRBD2 (6 bases). Germline lookup yields CDR1 SQVTM and CDR2 ANQGSEA. The CDR3 runs to 14 residues. Trimming shortened V by 6 bases and J by 1 base, and 15 bases separated the two germline ends. CDR3 region: CSVSHLASQETQYF. CDR3 DNA: TGCAGCGTCTCACATCTAGCGAGCCAAGAGACCCAGTACTTC.

There are a few counts of this clonotype. The chain is built from TRBV12-3 or TRBV12-4 and TRBJ1-6; possibly TRBD1 for D (6 bases). V was clipped by 5 bases and J by 7 bases, with 15 bases between them. This CDR3 has 15 amino acids. In DNA form, the CDR3 reads TGTGCCAGCAGTCCCCAACAGGGAACAAATTCACCCCTCCACTTT. Amino acid sequence: CASSPQQGTNSPLHF.

This clonotype was observed a few times. This chain uses TRBV29-1 with TRBJ2-5; 8 bases match TRBD1. This CDR3 is 13 amino acids long. Per germline, CDR1 SQVTM and CDR2 ANQGSEA. J was trimmed by 5 bases and V by 5 bases; bases with no gene match: 7. The CDR3 bases are TGCAGCGTTCCGGACAGGGACGAGGAGACCCAGTACTTC. Its protein is CSVPDRDEETQYF.

In its sample, this clonotype was seen a few times. This chain connects TRBV6-1 to TRBJ2-1, with 7 bases fitting TRBD1. This CDR3 is built from 16 residues. Germline lookup yields CDR1 MNHNS and CDR2 SASEGT. Trimming at V came to 3 bases and at J to 6 bases, leaving 11 bases not matched to a gene. The CDR3 sequence: CASSDPNRGVGNEQFF. CDR3 coding DNA: TGTGCCAGCAGTGACCCAAACAGGGGTGTTGGCAATGAGCAGTTCTTC.

This clonotype was seen only a few times. This chain connects TRBV2 to TRBJ1-1; D may be TRBD1 (5 bases). This CDR3 has 12 residues. Trimming stripped 5 bases from V and 6 bases from J, with 10 bases between. The germline gives CDR1 SNHLY, CDR2 FYNNEI. The CDR3 sequence is CASSSGTPEAFF. CDR3 nucleotides: TGTGCCAGCAGTTCCGGGACCCCTGAAGCTTTCTTT.

The chain combines TRBV15 with TRBJ1-5; D remains ambiguous. The CDR3 contains 14 residues. The V end lost 5 bases, the J end lost 10 bases, and 18 bases lay between the germline ends. Germline values: CDR1 LNHNV, CDR2 YYDKDF (reference sequence). The CDR3 DNA is TGTGCCACCAGCGGCCCAGGTTGGCAAACCCCCCAGCATTTT. This gives the protein CATSGPGWQTPQHF.

A few counts support this clonotype. One junction end disagrees with the germline gene, perhaps due to a read error. The chain combines TRBV7-2 with TRBJ1-3; no definite D call. This CDR3 is 13 amino acids long. Looked up from germline, CDR1 is SGHTA and CDR2 is FQGNSA. CDR3 region: CASSQYTGNIIYF. In DNA, the CDR3 is TGTGCCAGCAGCCAGTACACCGGAAACATCATATATTTT.

The chain has TRBV7-9 and TRBJ1-1, with D tentatively TRBD1 (6 bases). The germline CDR1 and CDR2 sequences are SEHNR and FQNEAQ (reference sequence). CDR3 size: 15 residues. V dropped 2 bases and J dropped 5 bases, with 15 bases sitting between them. The CDR3 protein is CASSLYRAGGTEAFF. In nucleotides, the CDR3 is TGTGCCAGCAGCTTATACAGGGCTGGGGGAACTGAAGCTTTCTTT.

The chain employs TRBV6-1 and TRBJ2-3; 11 bases are shared with TRBD2. CDR3 length equals 15 residues. The junction had 4 bases not matched to a gene; V was cut back by 6 bases and J by 2 bases. From germline, CDR1 is MNHNS and CDR2 SASEGT. Here the CDR3 reads CASSQTSGVTDTQYF. DNA of the CDR3: TGTGCCAGCAGCCAGACTAGCGGGGTCACAGATACGCAGTATTTT.

This sequence joins TRBV5-1 and TRBJ2-3; 10 positions match TRBD2. Per germline, CDR1 SGHRS and CDR2 YFSETQ. V was pared by 4 bases and J by 1 base, with 6 bases of the junction left unmatched. This CDR3 spans 16 amino acids. This chain's CDR3 is CASSRTSGTGTDTQYF. CDR3 nucleotides: TGCGCCAGCAGCCGTACTAGCGGGACCGGCACAGATACGCAGTATTTT.

The V and J genes are TRBV24-1 and TRBJ2-2, with 14 positions matching TRBD2. The germline gives CDR1 KGHDR, CDR2 SFDVKD. CDR3 length equals 16 residues. V dropped 9 bases and J dropped 4; count of bases not matched to a gene: 6. CDR3 nucleotide sequence: TGTGCCACCGGGACTAGCGGGAGAAGTAGCACCGGGGAGCTGTTTTTT. Its protein is CATGTSGRSSTGELFF.

This clonotype showed up many times. The V gene is TRBV28, the J gene TRBJ2-7; the D gene could be TRBD1 or TRBD2 (5 bases each). Germline-derived CDR1 and CDR2 are MDHEN and SYDVKM. CDR3 length: 13 amino acids. The V gene lost 6 bases and the J gene lost 3 bases, with 12 bases spanning the gap. The CDR3 DNA reads TGTGCCAGCAGCCTGGGACCTCTCTACGAGCAGTACTTC. Translating it yields CASSLGPLYEQYF. Variable domain in full (rest from reference TRBV28 and TRBJ2-7): DVKVTQSSRYLVKRTGEKVFLECVQDMDHENMFWYRQDPGLGLRLIYFSYDVKMKEKGDIPEGYSVSREKKERFSLILESASTNQTSMYLCASSLGPLYEQYFGPGTRLTVT.